The rows below give T cell receptor beta chains drawn from one sample of a study of spatial heterogeneity in lung cancer. One entry per CDR3 protein, called by TCRdb with MiXCR from the 5' RACE reads. The sample consists of some 3,000 distinct CDR3 sequences, roughly 12% of them appearing once. The specimen comprised normal lung tissue next to the tumor, sampled at surgery. All receptors derive from a male donor with early-stage non-small cell lung cancer. Each CDR3 is given with its conserved first and last residue. The order of the fields is D gene, V gene, CDR3 protein. A D gene is named only where the DNA matches it firmly.

d_gene: -
v_gene: TRBV21-1
CDR3aa: CASNLGLTDTQYF

d_gene: -
v_gene: TRBV12-3/TRBV12-4
CDR3aa: CASSPTPISYNEQFF

d_gene: -
v_gene: TRBV11-2
CDR3aa: CASSIHYSGNTIYF

d_gene: -
v_gene: TRBV2
CDR3aa: CAGETDTQYF

d_gene: TRBD2
v_gene: TRBV5-4
CDR3aa: CASSGTNTDTQYF

d_gene: TRBD2
v_gene: TRBV27
CDR3aa: CASKSSGTNTQYF

d_gene: -
v_gene: TRBV13
CDR3aa: CASSLRGSGKNTEAFF

d_gene: -
v_gene: TRBV27
CDR3aa: CASSLYRDTDTQYF

d_gene: -
v_gene: TRBV5-1
CDR3aa: CASSLIGGSTDTQYF

d_gene: -
v_gene: TRBV11-2
CDR3aa: CASSTWGSSYEQYF

d_gene: -
v_gene: TRBV3-1
CDR3aa: CASSQSEKLFF

d_gene: -
v_gene: TRBV6-5
CDR3aa: CASRSTASYEQYF

d_gene: -
v_gene: TRBV6-1
CDR3aa: CASSANYPGSGNTIYF

d_gene: TRBD2
v_gene: TRBV7-2
CDR3aa: CASSLGGGSLSYEQYF

d_gene: -
v_gene: TRBV30
CDR3aa: CAWREEETQYF

d_gene: -
v_gene: TRBV24-1
CDR3aa: CATRGRGVSYNEQFF

d_gene: TRBD2
v_gene: TRBV28
CDR3aa: CASSSGVAGVGETQYF

d_gene: -
v_gene: TRBV6-1
CDR3aa: CASSEGEIVFEAFF

d_gene: -
v_gene: TRBV12-3/TRBV12-4
CDR3aa: CASRGAGGNTIYF

d_gene: -
v_gene: TRBV7-2
CDR3aa: CASSLEGGRDYGYTF

d_gene: -
v_gene: TRBV6-5
CDR3aa: CASVMRYQETQYF

d_gene: TRBD1
v_gene: TRBV24-1
CDR3aa: CATSDQTTGGSYNEQFF

d_gene: TRBD2
v_gene: TRBV20-1
CDR3aa: CSARPLTSGRVSEQYF

d_gene: -
v_gene: TRBV7-9
CDR3aa: CASSLGVGDTGELFF

d_gene: TRBD2
v_gene: TRBV10-2
CDR3aa: CASGLAGGEETQYF

d_gene: TRBD1
v_gene: TRBV6-1
CDR3aa: CASSILGTGEGGTEAFF

d_gene: -
v_gene: TRBV15
CDR3aa: CATSSRAGQIKNIQYF

d_gene: TRBD2
v_gene: TRBV3-1
CDR3aa: CASSHLIGAGGGLTDEQFF

d_gene: TRBD2
v_gene: TRBV7-9
CDR3aa: CASSSLAGGEQYF

d_gene: -
v_gene: TRBV4-2
CDR3aa: CASSQGASSYEQYF

d_gene: -
v_gene: TRBV12-3/TRBV12-4
CDR3aa: CASSLGQTNTEAFF

d_gene: -
v_gene: TRBV12-3/TRBV12-4
CDR3aa: CASSSAGQGYTF

d_gene: -
v_gene: TRBV5-1
CDR3aa: CASSLVGNEQYF

d_gene: TRBD1
v_gene: TRBV6-5
CDR3aa: CASSPGQGNANTGELFF

d_gene: TRBD2
v_gene: TRBV12-3/TRBV12-4
CDR3aa: CASSLRTSGQETQYF

d_gene: TRBD1
v_gene: TRBV20-1
CDR3aa: CSATDPGTGKTDTQYF

d_gene: TRBD2
v_gene: TRBV27
CDR3aa: CASSFASGITDTQYF

d_gene: -
v_gene: TRBV4-2
CDR3aa: CASSPRTGESPLHF

d_gene: TRBD1
v_gene: TRBV12-3/TRBV12-4
CDR3aa: CASSPGGAPGANVLTF

d_gene: -
v_gene: TRBV4-1
CDR3aa: CASSQAGFPTDTQYF

d_gene: -
v_gene: TRBV6-2/TRBV6-3
CDR3aa: CASRRGGDTGELFF

d_gene: -
v_gene: TRBV5-5
CDR3aa: CASSVQSSRGETQYF

d_gene: -
v_gene: TRBV24-1
CDR3aa: CATSGSWAGRSYNEQFF

d_gene: -
v_gene: TRBV7-9
CDR3aa: CASSPRGNSYNEQFF